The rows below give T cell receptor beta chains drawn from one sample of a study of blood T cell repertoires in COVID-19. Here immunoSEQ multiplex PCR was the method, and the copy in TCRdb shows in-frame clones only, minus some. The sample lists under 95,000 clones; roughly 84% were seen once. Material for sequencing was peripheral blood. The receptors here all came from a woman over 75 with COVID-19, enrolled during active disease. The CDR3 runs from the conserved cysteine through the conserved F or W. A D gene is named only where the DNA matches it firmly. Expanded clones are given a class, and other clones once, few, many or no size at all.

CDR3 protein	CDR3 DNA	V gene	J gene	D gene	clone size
CASKDSQGASSF	TGTGCCAGCAAAGACTCACAGGGGGCCTCGTCATTC	TRBV2	TRBJ2-7	TRBD1	NA
CASSLQGLATNTGELFF	TGTGCTAGCAGCTTGCAGGGACTAGCAACGAACACCGGGGAGCTGTTTTTT	TRBV7-7	TRBJ2-2	TRBD2	NA
CSVVLGQGAYEQYF	TGCAGCGTTGTACTGGGACAGGGGGCCTACGAGCAGTACTTC	TRBV29-1	TRBJ2-7	TRBD1	NA
CASSLGQAVDGYTF	TGTGCCAGCAGCTTGGGGCAGGCTGTAGATGGCTACACCTTC	TRBV5-5	TRBJ1-2	NA	NA
CASSVSVSSYNEQFF	TGTGCCAGCAGCGTTAGCGTGAGCTCCTACAATGAGCAGTTCTTC	TRBV9	TRBJ2-1	NA	NA
CASSLSRNEQYF	TGCGCCAGCAGCTTGTCGAGGAACGAGCAGTACTTC	TRBV5-1	TRBJ2-7	NA	NA
CASSFTSGRAYEQFF	TGTGCCAGCAGCTTCACTAGCGGGAGGGCCTATGAGCAGTTCTTC	TRBV7-3	TRBJ2-1	TRBD2	NA
CASDTQAGANVLTF	TGTGCCAGCGACACGCAGGCTGGGGCCAACGTCCTGACTTTC	TRBV9	TRBJ2-6	NA	once
CSVGRQGTGYTF	TGCAGCGTGGGACGACAGGGCACTGGCTACACCTTC	TRBV29-1	TRBJ1-2	TRBD1	NA
CASSFLAGGPLNTGELFF	TGTGCCAGCAGCTTCCTAGCGGGAGGGCCCTTGAACACCGGGGAGCTGTTTTTT	TRBV9	TRBJ2-2	TRBD2	NA
CASSMTGGIAKNIQYF	TGTGCCAGCAGCATGACAGGGGGTATTGCCAAAAACATTCAGTACTTC	TRBV7-9	TRBJ2-4	TRBD1	NA
CASSRQGAASYEQYF	TGTGCCAGCAGTCGACAGGGGGCCGCATCCTACGAGCAGTACTTC	TRBV6-5	TRBJ2-7	TRBD1	NA
CASSLVWQTTDTQYF	TGTGCCAGCAGCTTGGTCTGGCAAACCACAGATACGCAGTATTTT	TRBV5-6	TRBJ2-3	NA	NA
CASIITRDRAAKNIQYF	TGTGCCAGCATCATCACGAGGGACAGGGCAGCCAAAAACATTCAGTACTTC	TRBV2	TRBJ2-4	TRBD1	NA
CASSPLQGGEQYF	TGTGCCAGCTCACCGCTCCAGGGTGGAGAGCAGTACTTC	TRBV18	TRBJ2-7	NA	NA
CASSVVGESPLHF	TGTGCCAGCAGCGTGGTAGGAGAATCACCCCTCCACTTT	TRBV9	TRBJ1-6	NA	NA
CASSGAQPQHF	TGTGCCAGCAGTGGGGCTCAGCCCCAGCATTTT	TRBV28	TRBJ1-5	NA	NA
CASSERTGTYTF	TGCGCCAGCAGTGAGAGGACAGGGACCTACACCTTC	TRBV10-2	TRBJ1-2	TRBD1	NA
CASSEAGGINNEKLFF	TGTGCCAGCAGTGAAGCAGGGGGAATTAATAATGAAAAACTGTTTTTT	TRBV6-1	TRBJ1-4	NA	NA
CASSVQGEQYF	TGCGCCAGCAGCGTACAGGGCGAGCAGTACTTC	TRBV5-1	TRBJ2-7	NA	once
CASSLSRYNEQFF	TGTGCCAGCAGCTTGTCCCGGTACAATGAGCAGTTCTTC	TRBV5-8	TRBJ2-1	NA	NA
CASSQEVRVTDTQYF	TGCGCCAGCAGCCAAGAAGTCAGGGTTACAGATACGCAGTATTTT	TRBV4-3	TRBJ2-3	NA	NA
CASSSQGRGVGSETQYF	TGTGCCAGCAGTTCCCAAGGGAGAGGAGTAGGGTCGGAGACCCAGTACTTC	TRBV27	TRBJ2-5	NA	NA
CASSRDRGSSYEQYF	TGTGCCAGCAGCAGGGACAGGGGAAGCTCCTACGAGCAGTACTTC	TRBV6-5	TRBJ2-7	TRBD1	once
CASSQSWTGMGNTEAFF	TGTGCCAGCAGCCAGAGCTGGACAGGGATGGGGAACACTGAAGCTTTCTTT	TRBV14	TRBJ1-1	TRBD1	NA
CASKTSVLSGANVLTF	TGTGCCAGTAAGACTAGCGTACTCTCTGGGGCCAACGTCCTGACTTTC	TRBV19	TRBJ2-6	TRBD2	NA
CASSQGGGNTGELFF	TGTGCCAGCAGCCAAGGGGGCGGGAACACCGGGGAGCTGTTTTTT	TRBV9	TRBJ2-2	TRBD1	NA
CASSSGQGLYGYTF	TGTGCCAGCAGCTCAGGACAGGGGTTGTATGGCTACACCTTC	TRBV7-2	TRBJ1-2	TRBD1	NA
CASSLAGLQETQYF	TGTGCCAGCAGCTTGGCAGGGTTGCAAGAGACCCAGTACTTC	TRBV5-4	TRBJ2-5	NA	NA
CASSESWELFF	TGTGCCAGCAGTGAATCCTGGGAGCTGTTTTTT	TRBV25-1	TRBJ2-2	NA	NA
CASSRDRGSYGYTF	TGTGCCAGCAGCCGGGACAGGGGGAGCTATGGCTACACCTTC	TRBV2	TRBJ1-2	TRBD1	NA